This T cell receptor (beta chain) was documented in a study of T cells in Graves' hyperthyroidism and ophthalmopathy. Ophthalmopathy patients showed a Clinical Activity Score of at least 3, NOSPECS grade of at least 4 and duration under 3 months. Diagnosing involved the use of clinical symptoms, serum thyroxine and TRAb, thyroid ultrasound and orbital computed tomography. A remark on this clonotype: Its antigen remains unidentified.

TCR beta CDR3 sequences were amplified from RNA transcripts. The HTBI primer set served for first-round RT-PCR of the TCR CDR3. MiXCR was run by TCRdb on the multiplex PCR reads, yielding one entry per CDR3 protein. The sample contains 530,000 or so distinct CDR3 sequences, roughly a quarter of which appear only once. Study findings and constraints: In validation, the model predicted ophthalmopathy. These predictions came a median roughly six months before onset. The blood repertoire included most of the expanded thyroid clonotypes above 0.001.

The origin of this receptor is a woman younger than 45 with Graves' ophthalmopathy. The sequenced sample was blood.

The CDR3, as DNA: TGTGCCAGCAGACCCTCCTGGGGGGCAGGGGATACGCAAGGGGGCGAGCAGTACTTC. It translates to CASRPSWGAGDTQGGEQYF. This chain uses TRBV28 with TRBJ2-7; D possibly uses TRBD1 or TRBD2 (6 bases each). This CDR3 has 19 residues. The V end was cut by 6 bases, the J end by 6 bases, with 33 bases between. Germline values: CDR1 MDHEN, CDR2 SYDVKM.